The rows below give T cell receptor beta chains drawn from one sample of a study of blood T cells in healthy people across ages. TCRdb analysed the 5' RACE reads with MiXCR anew, one entry per CDR3 protein. The table records 650,000 to 900,000 distinct CDR3 sequences, roughly 60% of them present only once. The sequencing sample was made of blood. The source of these receptors is a man younger than 45 in good health. Both conserved end residues are part of each CDR3. D genes are given only for firm matches. Size is stated for part of the rows, as once, few or many counts, or as a class when the clone is expanded.

D | J | V | size | DNA | CDR3
TRBD1 | TRBJ1-4 | TRBV7-2 | few | TGTGCCAGCAGCACCGGGACAGAAAATGAAAAACTGTTTTTT | CASSTGTENEKLFF
NA | TRBJ2-1 | TRBV5-1 | NA | TGCGCCAGCAGCTCGCAGAGGGCGGATGAGCAGTTCTTC | CASSSQRADEQFF
NA | TRBJ2-1 | TRBV2 | NA | TGTGCCAGCACAGGGGGGGGGCCTGGTGAGCAGTTCTTC | CASTGGGPGEQFF
TRBD2 | TRBJ2-3 | TRBV20-1 | NA | TGCAGTGCTAGATCCGCCAGCCCTGCCCGACTAGCGGTAAACACAGATACGCAGTATTTT | CSARSASPARLAVNTDTQYF
NA | TRBJ2-4 | TRBV6-5 | NA | TGTGCCAGCAGTCTCGACGGCCGGGGCATTCAGTACTTC | CASSLDGRGIQYF
NA | TRBJ1-1 | TRBV7-3 | NA | TGTGCCAGCAGCTGGGGGTGGGCGGACACTGAAGCTTTCTTT | CASSWGWADTEAFF
TRBD2 | TRBJ2-1 | TRBV7-9 | few | TGTGCCAGCAGCCCACGACTAGCGGGGCCATACAATGAGCAGTTCTTC | CASSPRLAGPYNEQFF
TRBD2 | TRBJ2-4 | TRBV9 | NA | TGTGCCAGCAGCGATATTAGCGGGGGGTACGAGGACAAAAACATTCAGTACTTC | CASSDISGGYEDKNIQYF
NA | TRBJ2-1 | TRBV11-2 | few | TGTGCCAGCAGCTCCCAAGTCGGCTACAATGAGCAGTTCTTC | CASSSQVGYNEQFF
TRBD2 | TRBJ2-5 | TRBV4-2 | few | TGTGCCAGCAGCCAAGAATCCGGGGGGGCGGGAGGAGAGACCCAGTACTTC | CASSQESGGAGGETQYF
TRBD1 | TRBJ2-1 | TRBV6-1 | few | TGTGCCAGCAGTGAAGGGACAGGGTTCGGTGAGCAGTTCTTC | CASSEGTGFGEQFF
TRBD1 | TRBJ1-2 | TRBV20-1 | NA | TGCAGTGCTAGACCCGGGGACAGGGCGACTAATGGCTACACCTTC | CSARPGDRATNGYTF
NA | TRBJ2-6 | TRBV4-3 | NA | TGCGCCAGCAGCCAAGAAGGGGGTGGTGGGGCCAACGTCCTGACTTTC | CASSQEGGGGANVLTF
TRBD1 | TRBJ2-1 | TRBV2 | NA | TGTGCCAGCAGTGTCAGGGGGCACGGATACAATGAGCAGTTCTTC | CASSVRGHGYNEQFF
NA | TRBJ2-7 | TRBV16 | NA | TGTGCCAGCAGCCAATCGGGTCAGGGAAACCACGAGCAGTACTTC | CASSQSGQGNHEQYF
NA | TRBJ1-1 | TRBV4-2 | NA | TGTGCCAGCAGCCAAGAGCTCGGGCATGAGAGCACTGAAGCTTTCTTT | CASSQELGHESTEAFF
TRBD2 | TRBJ2-3 | TRBV10-3 | NA | TGTGCCATCAGTGAGTCGTTGCGGGGGGTCACAGATACGCAGTATTTT | CAISESLRGVTDTQYF
TRBD2 | TRBJ2-7 | TRBV10-3 | NA | TGTGCCATCAGTGAGTCCGGGGGGGTCAACGAGCAGTACTTC | CAISESGGVNEQYF
TRBD2 | TRBJ2-1 | TRBV4-2 | few | TGTGCCAGCAGCGCTACTAGCGGGGGGGCCGATGAGCAGTTTTTC | CASSATSGGADEQFF
NA | TRBJ1-6 | TRBV30 | NA | TGTGCCTGGAGTGTACGGGGGACGGGGAATTCACCCCTCCACTTT | CAWSVRGTGNSPLHF
TRBD1 | TRBJ1-2 | TRBV6-5 | NA | TGTGCCAGCAGTCCCACAGGGGGTTATAACTATGGCTACACCTTC | CASSPTGGYNYGYTF
NA | TRBJ2-1 | TRBV27 | NA | TGTGCCAGCAGTTTATTTGAGGGTAGCACCGATGAGCAGTTCTTC | CASSLFEGSTDEQFF
NA | TRBJ2-7 | TRBV7-9 | few | TGTGCTAGCAGCTTAACTGAATACGAGCAGTACTTC | CASSLTEYEQYF
TRBD2 | TRBJ2-7 | TRBV28 | NA | TGTGCCAGCACCAGCGGGGGGGCCTCAAGGTACGAGCAGTACTTC | CASTSGGASRYEQYF
NA | TRBJ2-7 | TRBV27 | NA | TGTGCCAGCAGTTTATCGTGGCAGTACGGTGAGGGCGGCGAGCAGTACTTC | CASSLSWQYGEGGEQYF
NA | TRBJ2-5 | TRBV4-2 | few | TGTGCCAGCAGCCAAGCAGAACAGAAAGAGACCCAGTACTTC | CASSQAEQKETQYF
NA | TRBJ2-3 | TRBV20-1 | NA | TGCAGTGCTAGAGATCGGGGAACCACAGATACGCAGTATTTT | CSARDRGTTDTQYF
NA | TRBJ2-3 | TRBV7-2 | NA | TGTGCCAGCAGCTATATAGGGCTTGGAGATACGCAGTATTTT | CASSYIGLGDTQYF
TRBD2 | TRBJ2-5 | TRBV9 | few | TGTGCCAGCAGCATCAGCGGGGCCAGCCAAGAGACCCAGTACTTC | CASSISGASQETQYF
NA | TRBJ2-3 | TRBV3-1 | NA | TGTGCCAGCAGCCAGGCCGACCGGGACCAAAGCACAGATACGCAGTATTTT | CASSQADRDQSTDTQYF
NA | TRBJ2-5 | TRBV5-1 | NA | TGCGCCAGCAGTGTGCGGCCCGAGGAGACCCAGTACTTC | CASSVRPEETQYF
NA | TRBJ2-3 | TRBV14 | NA | TGTGCCAGCAGCCCCCTGGAGAAGCCCACAGATACGCAGTATTTT | CASSPLEKPTDTQYF
NA | TRBJ1-1 | TRBV20-1 | NA | TGCAGTGCTAGGAGCCCCCAGTTGAACACTGAAGCTTTCTTT | CSARSPQLNTEAFF
NA | TRBJ2-7 | TRBV4-3 | NA | TGCGCCAGCAGCCACGGGGCCCTCGGGGACGAGCAGTACTTC | CASSHGALGDEQYF
NA | TRBJ1-2 | TRBV7-9 | NA | TGTGCCAGCAGCTTTTCAACAGCTAACTATGGCTACACCTTC | CASSFSTANYGYTF
NA | TRBJ1-4 | TRBV4-3 | few | TGCGCCAGCAGCCAAGAGTACCAGGGTAATGAAAAACTGTTTTTT | CASSQEYQGNEKLFF
NA | TRBJ1-5 | TRBV6-5 | once | TGTGCCAGCAGTTACTCCAGGGTAAACGGGCAGCCCCAGCATTTT | CASSYSRVNGQPQHF
TRBD1 | TRBJ1-2 | TRBV7-2 | NA | TGTGCCAGCAGCTTACATGACAGGGGGCGAAGAGGCTACACCTTC | CASSLHDRGRRGYTF
TRBD1 | TRBJ2-7 | TRBV27 | once | TGTGCCAGCAGTTTCTCAGGGGGCCACGAGCAGTACTTC | CASSFSGGHEQYF
NA | TRBJ2-7 | TRBV6-6 | NA | TGTGCCACAGTGGGGGGGGCGTCCTACGAGCAGTACTTC | CATVGGASYEQYF
TRBD2 | TRBJ2-3 | TRBV5-1 | NA | TGCGCCAGCAGCTTGGGAGCAGCGGGGGGGATCACAGATACGCAGTATTTT | CASSLGAAGGITDTQYF
NA | TRBJ2-1 | TRBV27 | once | TGTGCCAGCAGTTTATCATCCCACAGGGTAGTTGACCCCAATGAGCAGTTCTTC | CASSLSSHRVVDPNEQFF
NA | TRBJ2-5 | TRBV5-6 | NA | TGTGCCAGCAGTACGGTGAGGGAGACCCAGTACTTC | CASSTVRETQYF
TRBD1 | TRBJ1-2 | TRBV7-2 | NA | TGTGCCAGCAGCTTCCAACAGGGGAACTATGGCTACACCTTC | CASSFQQGNYGYTF
TRBD1 | TRBJ2-5 | TRBV7-6 | NA | TGTGCCAGCAGCCCTTCCAGGGGGAGCCAAGAGACCCAGTACTTC | CASSPSRGSQETQYF
NA | TRBJ2-3 | TRBV5-6 | NA | TGTGCCAGCAGCTTGGAGGGTCCAGGTACGCAGTATTTT | CASSLEGPGTQYF
NA | TRBJ2-4 | TRBV3-1 | NA | TGTGCCAGCAGCCAAGATTATGGCGGGGTAGCCAAAAACATTCAGTACTTC | CASSQDYGGVAKNIQYF
NA | TRBJ2-3 | TRBV6-2/TRBV6-3 | few | TGTGCCAGCAGTGAGGACGGGACCTCAACAGATACGCAGTATTTT | CASSEDGTSTDTQYF
NA | TRBJ2-1 | TRBV7-7 | NA | TGTGCCAGCAGCCATCCAGCCGGGGGTACCAATGAGCAGTTCTTC | CASSHPAGGTNEQFF
TRBD1 | TRBJ2-7 | TRBV5-5 | NA | TGTGCCAGCAGCTTGCAGGGGGCGGATTTCTTCGAGCAGTACTTC | CASSLQGADFFEQYF
TRBD2 | TRBJ2-1 | TRBV30 | once | TGTGCCTGGACTAGCGGAGCCTACAATGAGCAGTTCTTC | CAWTSGAYNEQFF
NA | TRBJ1-1 | TRBV7-2 | NA | TGTGCCAGCAGCTTAGGTGTGGGGTGGAACACTGAAGCTTTCTTT | CASSLGVGWNTEAFF
NA | TRBJ2-7 | TRBV21-1 | NA | TGTGCCAGCAGCCCTTTACACCACGAGCAGTACTTC | CASSPLHHEQYF
NA | TRBJ2-7 | TRBV4-2 | NA | TGTGCCTGCAGCCAAGATCCTCCTCTCAATGAGCAGTACTTC | CACSQDPPLNEQYF
NA | TRBJ1-2 | TRBV27 | few | TGTGCCAGCAGTTTATCCTTTACGGGGAGTAACTATGGCTACACCTTC | CASSLSFTGSNYGYTF
NA | TRBJ2-6 | TRBV6-2/TRBV6-3 | NA | TGTGCCAGCAGTTACCGGCAGGGCAGCTCTGGGGCCAACGTCCTGACTTTC | CASSYRQGSSGANVLTF
NA | TRBJ2-7 | TRBV15 | NA | TGTGCCACCAGCAGAGATCGGGCCATCTCCTACGAGCAGTACTTC | CATSRDRAISYEQYF
NA | TRBJ1-6 | TRBV3-1 | many | TGTGCCAGCAGCCAAGTTACAGGAGATAATTCACCCCTCCACTTT | CASSQVTGDNSPLHF